Shown below are 8 T cell receptor beta chains from a single sample sequenced in a study of blood T cells in healthy people across ages. A second roughly 6 to 12 cycle PCR used barcoded and J-beta primers. MiXCR, applied by TCRdb to the 5' RACE reads, yields one record per CDR3 protein. The sample shows 1.8 million or so distinct CDR3 sequences, roughly 43% of them seen only once. Specimen: blood. These receptors were obtained from a human donor in good health.

This clonotype has more than one count but fewer than ten. The chain has TRBV25-1 and TRBJ1-2; D may be TRBD1 (6 bases). Germline CDR1 MGHDK, CDR2 SYGVNS. V lost 10 bases and J 5 bases, leaving 20 bases between the germline ends. This CDR3 is 14 amino acids long. CDR3: CATSGEELFYGYTF. DNA for the CDR3: TGTGCCACCTCAGGGGAGGAACTTTTTTATGGCTACACCTTC.

This chain connects TRBV24-1 to TRBJ2-5; 10 bases are shared with TRBD1. The germline V gene encodes CDR1 KGHDR and CDR2 SFDVKD. V shed 0 bases, J shed 4 bases, and the junction held 10 bases outside the gene matches. This CDR3 contains 18 residues. The CDR3 region is CATSDLHSGTGDVETQYF. In nucleotides, the CDR3 is TGTGCCACCAGTGATTTGCATTCCGGGACAGGGGATGTAGAGACCCAGTACTTC.

This clonotype was detected a few times. The chain joins TRBV4-3 to TRBJ2-7, with D perhaps TRBD1 (6 bases). From germline, CDR1 is LGHNA and CDR2 YSLEER. The CDR3 sequence is 15 residues long. Trimming left V 3 bases short and J 2 bases short, with 14 bases between. CDR3 sequence: CASSHGTGPAYEQYF. CDR3 in DNA: TGCGCCAGCAGCCACGGCACAGGGCCCGCCTACGAGCAGTACTTC.

The sample holds a few counts of this clonotype. The gene calls are TRBV20-1 and TRBJ2-5, with 8 bases that match TRBD1. The end of the DNA is better explained by TRBJ2-7, so the J call may be wrong. In germline, CDR1 is DFQATT, CDR2 SNEGSKA (reference sequence). The CDR3 has 15 residues. Here the CDR3 reads CSARPRQGAGYEQYF. In nucleotides, the CDR3 is TGCAGTGCTAGACCCCGTCAGGGGGCTGGGTACGAGCAGTACTTC.

The table lists this clonotype with a few counts. J is TRBJ1-5 and V is TRBV7-2, with a tentative D call TRBD1 (6 bases). The CDR3 is 13 residues long. Trimming stripped 4 bases from V and 9 bases from J, with 13 bases between. The V gene's germline CDR1 is SGHTA and CDR2 FQGNSA. The CDR3 DNA reads TGTGCCAGCAGCTCAGGGGTTTGGGGGCCCCAGCATTTT. Protein: CASSSGVWGPQHF.

This clonotype was observed a single time. The rearrangement joins TRBV20-1 to TRBJ1-5; TRBD1 might be the D (5 bases). CDR3 size: 12 residues. The V and J ends lost 0 bases and 11 bases respectively, with 11 bases between them. Germline CDR1 reads DFQATT; CDR2 reads SNEGSKA (reference sequence). The CDR3 protein is CSARDAGGTQHF. CDR3 nucleotides: TGCAGTGCTAGAGATGCGGGGGGGACCCAGCATTTT.

This clonotype was counted a single time. J is TRBJ1-2 and V is TRBV7-9; no clear D gene. Germline V gives CDR1 SEHNR, CDR2 FQNEAQ (reference sequence). The CDR3 loop spans 15 amino acids. Trimming took off 4 bases at V and 4 bases at J, with 16 bases between the two ends. The CDR3 sequence is CASSSPLKAVYGYTF. DNA for the CDR3: TGTGCCAGCAGCTCCCCTCTAAAAGCGGTCTATGGCTACACCTTC.

The chain has TRBV11-2 and TRBJ2-2; 12 bases are a match to TRBD2. V was clipped by 4 bases and J by 3 bases; unmatched bases: 6. The length of the CDR3 is 17 residues. The germline gives CDR1 SGHAT, CDR2 FQNNGV. CDR3 protein: CASSSPLAGGYTGELFF. DNA for the CDR3: TGTGCCAGCAGCTCACCGCTAGCGGGGGGGTACACCGGGGAGCTGTTTTTT.